The 20 T cell receptor beta chains below come from one sample, sequenced in a study of blood T cell repertoires in COVID-19. Data came from immunoSEQ multiplex PCR; TCRdb stores just in-frame clones and leaves some out. The sample has about 280,000 clones; roughly 88% are singletons. The sequenced sample consisted of PBMCs or T cells enriched from blood (not recorded which). These receptors were collected from a woman in her 30s who had recovered from COVID-19.

The rearrangement links TRBV5-5 to TRBJ1-3; D remains ambiguous. CDR1 SGHKS and CDR2 YYEKEE come from the germline V gene (reference sequence). The length of the CDR3 is 12 residues. Between the trimmed V and J ends, which lost 0 bases and 6 bases, there was a span of 4 bases. CDR3 nucleotides: TGTGCCAGCAGCTTGGGACTAAACACCATATATTTT. This gives the protein CASSLGLNTIYF.

The chain carries TRBV6-5 and TRBJ2-6; a possible D gene is TRBD1 (6 bases). This CDR3 has 14 residues. From germline, CDR1 is MNHEY and CDR2 SVGAGI. Trimming removed 6 bases from V and 0 bases from J, with 6 bases in between. CDR3 nucleotides: TGTGCCAGCAGAGGGGGCTCTGGGGCCAACGTCCTGACTTTC. Its translation: CASRGGSGANVLTF.

The rearrangement joins TRBV5-1 to TRBJ2-2; 7 bases match TRBD2. CDR3 length equals 17 residues. V was pared by 1 base and J by 5 bases, with 11 bases of the junction left unmatched. Germline V gene data show CDR1 as SGHRS and CDR2 as YFSETQ. The CDR3 sequence: CASSLNFVGEGTGELFF. In DNA form, the CDR3 reads TGCGCCAGCAGCTTGAATTTCGTAGGGGAGGGTACCGGGGAGCTGTTTTTT.

This clone was counted once. Other nucleotide sequences in the sample specify the same CDR3. CDR3 in amino acids: CASSVGDSYGYTF. The CDR3, as DNA: TGTGCCAGCAGCGTAGGTGACAGCTATGGCTACACCTTC. The chain joins TRBV9 to TRBJ1-2; D is possibly TRBD1 (5 bases). V shed 0 bases and J shed 4 bases, with 7 bases lying between them. The germline CDR1 and CDR2 sequences are SGDLS and YYNGEE. The CDR3 loop spans 13 amino acids.

The genes are TRBV5-1 and TRBJ2-2, with TRBD1 identical over 8 bases. V shed 6 bases, J shed 4 bases, and the junction held 5 bases outside the gene matches. Germline V gene sequence: CDR1 SGHRS, CDR2 YFSETQ. This CDR3 has 14 amino acids. The CDR3 DNA follows: TGCGCCAGCAAGCAGGGGGCCGGCACCGGGGAGCTGTTTTTT. It codes for CASKQGAGTGELFF. Together with reference TRBV5-1 and TRBJ2-2, the CDR3 gives the full variable domain: KAGVTQTPRYLIKTRGQQVTLSCSPISGHRSVSWYQQTPGQGLQFLFEYFSETQRNKGNFPGRFSGRQFSNSRSEMNVSTLELGDSALYLCASKQGAGTGELFFGEGSRLTVL.

The rearrangement links TRBV29-1 to TRBJ1-2, with 8 bases lining up with TRBD1. From germline, CDR1 is SQVTM and CDR2 ANQGSEA. V lost 6 bases and J lost 5; bases outside the gene matches: 14. The CDR3 has 15 amino acids. The CDR3 here is CSVYIPGTGLYGYTF. The CDR3 coding sequence is TGCAGCGTATATATACCCGGGACAGGACTATATGGCTACACCTTC.

V and J are TRBV28 and TRBJ1-2; D possibly corresponds to TRBD1 (6 bases). Germline V lookup: CDR1 MDHEN, CDR2 SYDVKM. The V gene lost 4 bases and the J gene lost 2 bases, with 14 bases spanning the gap. The CDR3 is made up of 15 amino acids. CDR3 sequence (DNA): TGTGCCAGCAGTTCACACAGGGCCCCGAACTATGGCTACACCTTC. This translates into CASSSHRAPNYGYTF.

Only one count was recorded for this clone. The chain is built from TRBV7-8 and TRBJ1-6; D gene unclear. Germline CDR1 and CDR2: SGHVS and FQNEAQ. V lost 1 base to trimming and J lost 5 bases, with 6 bases between them. The CDR3 totals 14 residues. Here the CDR3 DNA reads TGTGCCAGCAGCTTAGAACAGAATAATTCACCCCTCCACTTT. It encodes CASSLEQNNSPLHF.

Here the CDR3 DNA reads TGTGCCAGCGGCCGACTCCATGGAAACACCATATATTTT. This gives the protein CASGRLHGNTIYF. The chain is built from TRBV9 and TRBJ1-3; D not resolved. Deletions cut 7 bases from V and 3 bases from J, with 11 bases between. The CDR3 contains 13 residues. Germline lookup yields CDR1 SGDLS and CDR2 YYNGEE.

V is TRBV7-2 and J is TRBJ2-2; no clear D gene. From germline, CDR1 is SGHTA and CDR2 FQGNSA. The V end lost 0 bases, the J end lost 1 base, and 15 bases lay between the germline ends. This CDR3 is built from 18 residues. CDR3 nucleotide sequence: TGTGCCAGCAGCTTAGCGCACATCCCTGCTGAGAACACCGGGGAGCTGTTTTTT. Encoded protein: CASSLAHIPAENTGELFF.

V and J are TRBV28 and TRBJ1-6; D is undetermined. The V end lost 2 bases, the J end lost 0 bases, and 14 bases lay between the germline ends. Germline values: CDR1 MDHEN, CDR2 SYDVKM. The CDR3 is 18 residues long. The CDR3 sequence: CASSLTLTGSSYNSPLHF. Here the CDR3 DNA reads TGTGCCAGCAGTTTAACACTGACTGGAAGCTCCTATAATTCACCCCTCCACTTT.

The V call is TRBV5-5, the J call TRBJ2-1, with 7 bases fitting TRBD2. CDR1 is SGHKS and CDR2 is YYEKEE in the germline V gene (reference sequence). Trimming cost V 3 bases and J 7 bases; bases outside gene matches: 10. The CDR3 consists of 15 residues. The CDR3 reads CASSWVGGRMNEQFF. The DNA of the CDR3 is TGTGCCAGCAGCTGGGTGGGCGGGAGAATGAATGAGCAGTTCTTC. The entire variable domain, with the rest obtained from reference TRBV5-5 and TRBJ2-1, is as follows: DAGVTQSPTHLIKTRGQQVTLRCSPISGHKSVSWYQQVLGQGPQFIFQYYEKEERGRGNFPDRFSARQFPNYSSELNVNALLLGDSALYLCASSWVGGRMNEQFFGPGTRLTVL.

The chain couples TRBV5-6 to TRBJ1-4; the match to TRBD1 covers 8 bases. The trim removed 4 bases at V and 5 bases at J, leaving 16 bases unmatched. Germline CDR1 reads SGHDT; CDR2 reads YYEEEE. This CDR3 is 18 amino acids long. For the CDR3, the DNA is TGTGCCAGCAGCCTTGTATGGAGACGCGGACAGGGAAATGAAAAACTGTTTTTT. Protein: CASSLVWRRGQGNEKLFF.

The rearrangement links TRBV3-1 (or the pseudogene TRBV3-2) to TRBJ2-2, with TRBD1 identical over 7 bases. The CDR3 spans 17 residues. Germline loops: CDR1 LGHDT, CDR2 YNNKEL (reference sequence). Trimming at V came to 4 bases and at J to 2 bases, leaving 10 bases not matched to a gene. The CDR3 protein is CASSPGPGTDNTGELFF. The CDR3 region has the DNA TGTGCCAGCAGCCCGGGGCCCGGGACAGACAACACCGGGGAGCTGTTTTTT.

This chain joins TRBV5-8 and TRBJ1-5, with D possibly being TRBD1 (6 bases). The CDR3 runs 13 residues. Trimming cost V 4 bases and J 7 bases, with 12 bases left between them. CDR1 is SGHTS, CDR2 YDEGEE, per germline. CDR3 protein: CASSPQGRQPQHF. CDR3 in DNA: TGTGCCAGCAGCCCCCAGGGGCGACAGCCCCAGCATTTT.

The CDR3 sequence is CASKQGYNEQFF. CDR3 coding DNA: TGTGCCAGCAAACAGGGCTACAATGAGCAGTTCTTC. The rearrangement joins TRBV6-5 to TRBJ2-1; possible D gene TRBD1, 6 bases. With 7 bases removed from V and 3 bases from J, the gap between germline ends came to 7 bases. CDR1 and CDR2 (germline): MNHEY, SVGAGI. The CDR3 loop spans 12 amino acids.

The chain employs TRBV13 and TRBJ2-7; D not resolved. V was clipped by 8 bases and J by 3 bases, with 14 bases between them. Germline CDR1 reads PRHDT; CDR2 reads FYEKMQ (reference sequence). This CDR3 contains 13 residues. CDR3 region: CASSAARNYEQYF. The CDR3 coding sequence is TGTGCCAGCTCGGCGGCGCGGAACTACGAGCAGTACTTC.

In its sample, this clone was seen once. The chain employs TRBV19 and TRBJ2-1; 8 bases line up with TRBD2. J gave up 7 bases and V 8 bases, and 13 bases lay outside the gene matches. The CDR3 has 15 amino acids. The germline gives CDR1 LNHDA, CDR2 SQIVND (reference sequence). CDR3 nucleotide sequence: TGTGCCAGTTCCAATTCCGGGACTAGTCCAAATGAGCAGTTCTTC. Translation: CASSNSGTSPNEQFF.

The CDR3 sequence is CASSIDQLAAKNIQYF. The CDR3 DNA is TGTGCCAGTAGTATAGATCAGCTAGCGGCCAAAAACATTCAGTACTTC. This rearrangement joins TRBV19 to TRBJ2-4; D is possibly TRBD2 (6 bases). With 0 bases removed from V and 1 base from J, the gap between germline ends came to 10 bases. The germline V gene encodes CDR1 LNHDA and CDR2 SQIVND (reference sequence). This CDR3 comprises 16 residues.

The chain uses TRBV5-1 and TRBJ2-5; 11 nucleotides line up with TRBD2. From germline, CDR1 is SGHRS and CDR2 YFSETQ. The CDR3 is 16 residues long. V was clipped by 4 bases and J by 5 bases; unmatched bases: 10. The CDR3 reads CASSTQTSGVGETQYF. The CDR3 nucleotides read TGCGCCAGCAGCACCCAGACTAGCGGGGTTGGGGAGACCCAGTACTTC.